The 24 T cell receptor beta chains in this list originate from one sample, sequenced in a study of radiation and T cells in renal cell carcinoma. The assay was immunoSEQ multiplex PCR, and TCRdb's table has in-frame clones only and misses some. Seen here are 110,000 to 150,000 clones, around nine tenths observed once, and the top ten hold about 12%. This sample's time point: baseline pretreatment blood. Stated treatment: 15 Gy SBRT to primary tumor, nephrectomy 4 weeks later. Sequenced material: blood, taken from a patient whose treatment included radiotherapy and nephrectomy. The receptors derive from a woman aged 45 to 65 with renal cell carcinoma.

V is TRBV7-9 and J is TRBJ2-7; D is perhaps TRBD1 or TRBD2 (5 bases each). With 5 bases removed from V and 0 bases from J, the gap between germline ends came to 11 bases. CDR3 size: 14 residues. Germline V CDR1 and CDR2: SEHNR, FQNEAQ (reference sequence). In DNA form, the CDR3 reads TGTGCCAGCAGCCCCGGGGCAGTCTCCTACGAGCAGTACTTC. This encodes CASSPGAVSYEQYF.

The sample holds a few counts of this clone. This chain uses TRBV7-8 with TRBJ1-6; 7 bases line up with TRBD1. This CDR3 is built from 15 residues. V gave up 3 bases and J gave up 6 bases; unmatched junction bases: 5. Looked up from germline, CDR1 is SGHVS and CDR2 is FQNEAQ. CDR3 residues: CASSLEGARNSPLHF. CDR3 DNA sequence: TGTGCCAGCAGCTTGGAGGGGGCTCGTAATTCACCCCTCCACTTT.

V usage is TRBV4-2 and J usage is TRBJ2-5, with TRBD2 identical over 8 bases. V trimming: 8 bases; J trimming: 5 bases; junction bases outside the gene matches: 10. CDR1 and CDR2 (germline): LGHNA, YNFKEQ. The CDR3 contains 14 residues. Written as DNA, the CDR3 is TGTGCCAGCGCTTCTCGGGGGGGTTGGGAGACCCAGTACTTC. Encoded protein: CASASRGGWETQYF.

The CDR3 sequence is CASSEGGGLMVYEQFF. The CDR3 DNA is TGCGCCAGCAGCGAGGGCGGGGGGCTAATGGTCTATGAGCAGTTCTTC. This sequence joins TRBV5-1 and TRBJ2-1; 8 bases agree with TRBD2. Germline values: CDR1 SGHRS, CDR2 YFSETQ. This CDR3 has 16 amino acids. Trimming cost V 4 bases and J 8 bases; bases outside gene matches: 14.

This chain connects TRBV7-6 to TRBJ2-7, with TRBD1 identical over 11 bases. Per germline, CDR1 SGHVS and CDR2 FNYEAQ. The CDR3 consists of 15 residues. Trimming removed 5 bases from V and 3 bases from J; junction bases left unmatched: 6. Written as DNA, the CDR3 is TGTGCCAGCAGCCCCCGGACAGGGGGCGGCTACGAGCAGTACTTC. It yields the protein CASSPRTGGGYEQYF. The variable domain in full, completed from reference TRBV7-6 and TRBJ2-7, reads GAGVSQSPRYKVTKRGQDVALRCDPISGHVSLYWYRQALGQGPEFLTYFNYEAQQDKSGLPNDRFSAERPEGSISTLTIQRTEQRDSAMYRCASSPRTGGGYEQYFGPGTRLTVT.

The rearrangement links TRBV19 to TRBJ2-5; either TRBD1 or TRBD2 may supply D (7 bases each). The length of the CDR3 is 13 residues. V lost 8 bases to trimming and J lost 5 bases, with 15 bases between them. Germline values: CDR1 LNHDA, CDR2 SQIVND (reference sequence). The CDR3 nucleotides read TGTGCCAGTGGGGAGGGGGCGAGGGAGACCCAGTACTTC. Protein product: CASGEGARETQYF. Together with reference TRBV19 and TRBJ2-5, the CDR3 gives the full variable domain: DGGITQSPKYLFRKEGQNVTLSCEQNLNHDAMYWYRQDPGQGLRLIYYSQIVNDFQKGDIAEGYSVSREKKESFPLTVTSAQKNPTAFYLCASGEGARETQYFGPGTRLLVL.

The V gene is TRBV6-5, the J gene TRBJ1-5, with D unclear. There are 15 residues in the CDR3. V lost 5 bases and J lost 0, with 11 bases in between. Germline CDR1 MNHEY, CDR2 SVGAGI. CDR3 DNA: TGTGCCAGCAGTCGGGGTGATGGTAGCAATCAGCCCCAGCATTTT. It translates to CASSRGDGSNQPQHF.

The chain links TRBV18 to TRBJ1-1; 7 bases fit TRBD1. The CDR3 totals 15 residues. Germline values: CDR1 KGHSH, CDR2 LQKENI. J gave up 0 bases and V 6 bases, and 7 bases lay outside the gene matches. DNA of the CDR3: TGTGCCAGCTCCAGGGACAGTAACTTGAACACTGAAGCTTTCTTT. This encodes CASSRDSNLNTEAFF.

The V call is TRBV10-3, the J call TRBJ1-5; D is ambiguous. CDR3 size: 14 residues. The germline gives CDR1 ENHRY, CDR2 SYGVKD. V was shortened by 2 bases and J by 2 bases, with 7 bases between the two germline ends. The CDR3 loop reads CAISERGGNQPQHF. The CDR3 coding sequence is TGTGCCATCAGTGAGCGCGGGGGCAATCAGCCCCAGCATTTT.

The J gene is TRBJ1-1, the V gene TRBV6-5; 7 bases map to TRBD1. CDR1 MNHEY and CDR2 SVGAGI come from the germline V gene. V lost 0 bases and J lost 11; bases outside the gene matches: 6. The CDR3 is made up of 13 amino acids. The CDR3 region is CASSYSPDRRAFF. CDR3 in DNA: TGTGCCAGCAGTTACTCGCCGGACAGGAGGGCTTTCTTT.

V gene TRBV7-9 combines with J gene TRBJ2-1; 11 bases fit TRBD1. Germline values: CDR1 SEHNR, CDR2 FQNEAQ (reference sequence). V was pared by 2 bases and J by 3 bases, with 3 bases of the junction left unmatched. The CDR3 is 16 amino acids. CDR3 in DNA: TGTGCCAGCAGCTTAAGGGACAGGGGGATCTACAATGAGCAGTTCTTC. It is translated as CASSLRDRGIYNEQFF.

This clone occurred a few times. The rearrangement joins TRBV12-5 to TRBJ1-1; D is uncertain. Germline V gene sequence: CDR1 LGHNT, CDR2 FRNRAP. This CDR3 comprises 15 residues. Trimming removed 2 bases at V and 1 base at J, with 11 bases between. CDR3 coding DNA: TGTGCTAGTGGTTTGTCTTTATGGAAGAACACTGAAGCTTTCTTT. Translation: CASGLSLWKNTEAFF.

The rearrangement links TRBV5-1 to TRBJ2-3; 9 nucleotides line up with TRBD1. The CDR3 sequence is 16 residues long. V lost 0 bases to trimming and J lost 6 bases; unmatched junction nucleotides: 8. Looked up from germline, CDR1 is SGHRS and CDR2 is YFSETQ. CDR3 nucleotides: TGCGCCAGCAGCTTGGAGGGGACAGGGTTCGCGGATACGCAGTATTTT. This codes for CASSLEGTGFADTQYF.

The chain joins TRBV9 to TRBJ1-4, with 7 bases lining up with TRBD1. Looked up from germline, CDR1 is SGDLS and CDR2 is YYNGEE. The CDR3 consists of 17 residues. The trim removed 0 bases at V and 8 bases at J, leaving 13 bases unmatched. The DNA for the CDR3 is TGTGCCAGCAGCGTAGCTACAGGGGTGGGCCCCGAAGAAAAACTGTTTTTT. This gives the protein CASSVATGVGPEEKLFF.

This chain links TRBV19 with TRBJ1-6, with D hard to call. The V end was cut by 6 bases, the J end by 8 bases, with 11 bases between. Per the germline V gene, CDR1 is LNHDA and CDR2 is SQIVND (reference sequence). The CDR3 length is 13 residues. Here the CDR3 DNA reads TGTGCCAGTAGGTCCTCCAACTATTCACCCCTCCACTTT. Amino acids: CASRSSNYSPLHF.

This clone was counted between two and nine times. The chain combines TRBV19 with TRBJ1-2; possible D gene TRBD1, 6 bases. The CDR3 covers 14 residues. Germline lookup yields CDR1 LNHDA and CDR2 SQIVND (reference sequence). The V end was cut by 5 bases, the J end by 3 bases, with 13 bases between. The CDR3, as DNA: TGTGCCAGTAGTGCCCAGGGGTCCGACTATGGCTACACCTTC. Translated: CASSAQGSDYGYTF. Together with reference TRBV19 and TRBJ1-2, the CDR3 gives the full variable domain: DGGITQSPKYLFRKEGQNVTLSCEQNLNHDAMYWYRQDPGQGLRLIYYSQIVNDFQKGDIAEGYSVSREKKESFPLTVTSAQKNPTAFYLCASSAQGSDYGYTFGSGTRLTVV.

This sequence joins TRBV9 and TRBJ1-2; no clear D gene. The CDR3 is 14 residues long. The germline V gene encodes CDR1 SGDLS and CDR2 YYNGEE. V lost 0 bases and J 5 bases, leaving 11 bases between the germline ends. DNA of the CDR3: TGTGCCAGCAGCGTAGCTGTCGGCGAGTATGGCTACACCTTC. It codes for CASSVAVGEYGYTF.

V and J are TRBV6-5 and TRBJ1-2; 10 positions match TRBD1. The J segment lost 6 bases and the V segment lost 4 bases, leaving 8 bases of the junction unmatched. Per germline, CDR1 MNHEY and CDR2 SVGAGI. The CDR3 runs to 15 residues. The chain's CDR3 is CASSSPGTGDNGYTF. The DNA of the CDR3 is TGTGCCAGCAGTTCCCCCGGGACAGGGGACAATGGCTACACCTTC.

V and J are TRBV4-3 and TRBJ2-7; 7 nucleotides agree with TRBD2. The V segment lost 4 bases and the J segment 4 bases; nucleotides outside the gene matches: 10. This CDR3 region has 15 residues. Germline loops: CDR1 LGHNA, CDR2 YSLEER. CDR3 residues: CASSPERGGAYEQYF. The CDR3 nucleotides read TGCGCCAGCAGCCCGGAACGCGGGGGAGCTTACGAGCAGTACTTC.

The chain carries TRBV5-1 and TRBJ2-5; D is unclear. CDR1 and CDR2 (germline): SGHRS, YFSETQ. The CDR3 loop spans 13 amino acids. Trimming removed 0 bases from V and 7 bases from J, with 10 bases in between. This CDR3 is CASSLDQERTQYF. Written as DNA, the CDR3 is TGCGCCAGCAGCTTGGACCAGGAGAGGACCCAGTACTTC.

The chain links TRBV5-4 to TRBJ1-4, with D possibly TRBD1 on 6 matching bases. The CDR3 spans 16 residues. Looked up from germline, CDR1 is SGHNT and CDR2 is YYREEE (reference sequence). Trimming cost V 4 bases and J 0 bases, with 13 bases left between them. The CDR3 DNA sequence: TGTGCCAGCAGCAACGGGGGGGCCGCAACTAATGAAAAACTGTTTTTT. As protein: CASSNGGAATNEKLFF.

CDR3: CASSLRAAAAANTGELFF. The CDR3 DNA follows: TGTGCCAGCAGCTTAAGGGCGGCTGCGGCCGCGAACACCGGGGAGCTGTTTTTT. The rearrangement joins TRBV7-2 to TRBJ2-2; D call uncertain. Germline V gene sequence: CDR1 SGHTA, CDR2 FQGNSA. Trimming took 2 bases from V and 0 from J, leaving 16 bases between them. This CDR3 region has 18 residues. Supplemented by reference TRBV7-2 and TRBJ2-2, the full variable domain reads GAGVSQSPSNKVTEKGKDVELRCDPISGHTALYWYRQSLGQGLEFLIYFQGNSAPDKSGLPSDRFSAERTGGSVSTLTIQRTQQEDSAVYLCASSLRAAAAANTGELFFGEGSRLTVL.

The chain links TRBV5-6 to TRBJ1-2, with D perhaps matching TRBD1 (6 bases). Germline-derived CDR1 and CDR2 are SGHDT and YYEEEE. CDR3 length: 14 residues. V lost 4 bases, J lost 3 bases, and 13 bases lay in between. CDR3 in amino acids: CASSLLDSDYGYTF. CDR3 sequence (DNA): TGTGCCAGCAGCCTACTGGACAGTGACTATGGCTACACCTTC.

The chain carries TRBV19 and TRBJ1-2, with unresolved D. The CDR3 extends over 15 amino acids. Between the trimmed V and J ends, which lost 6 bases and 1 base, there was a span of 15 bases. From germline, CDR1 is LNHDA and CDR2 SQIVND (reference sequence). The CDR3 coding sequence is TGTGCCAGTAGAAGACTTACAGAGCTTAACTATGGCTACACCTTC. This encodes CASRRLTELNYGYTF.